This T cell receptor beta chain comes out of a study of blood T cell repertoires in COVID-19. About the research overall: Spain, Italy and the United States supplied samples that represented acute and convalescent COVID-19.

The CDR3 covers 19 residues. CDR1 is LGHNA, CDR2 YNFKEQ, per germline. Unmatched junction bases numbered 5, after V lost 0 bases and J lost 2 bases. TCRdb's table, derived via immunoSEQ multiplex PCR, lists solely in-frame clones and lacks some. The table includes some 130,000 clones, 84% detected once. The chain couples TRBV4-2 to TRBJ1-6, with 12 bases aligning to TRBD1. Sample: PBMCs or T cells enriched from blood (not recorded which). The TCR sequence derives from a man in his forties with acute COVID-19. The CDR3 loop reads CASSQDGTGGATYNSPLHF. CDR3 nucleotides: TGTGCCAGCAGCCAAGACGGGACAGGGGGCGCAACCTATAATTCACCCCTCCACTTT.